This T cell receptor beta chain was retrieved from a study of cytomegalovirus exposure and HLA in healthy donors. Study results and limitations: A few chains linked to CMV were shown in vitro to be specific for CMV antigens. According to a subsequent analysis, TCR clusters identified in the first cohort showed a tendency to co-occur across the 110 or so validation repertoires.

This CDR3 comprises 15 residues. The assay was immunoSEQ multiplex PCR, and TCRdb's table has in-frame clones only and misses some. The sample lists fewer than 75,000 clones, 94% occurring once. Concerning this clone: Its antigen is as yet unknown.

The donors belonged to the approximately 110-subject validation cohort, separate from the roughly 700-subject first cohort. The source of this sequence is a woman aged 18-30 years in good health and CMV-seropositive. Sequencing input: PBMCs. The chain employs TRBV21-1 and TRBJ1-2. TRBV21-1 is a known pseudogene. CDR3 DNA sequence: TGTGCCAGCAGCCAAAACGGTGCGGGGAACTATGGCTACACCTTC. Translation gives CASSQNGAGNYGYTF.